This TCR beta chain was sequenced in a study of T cells in Graves' hyperthyroidism and ophthalmopathy. Study-wide results and caveats: Model predictions of ophthalmopathy came a median roughly 6.4 months before onset. Most clonotypes expanded in the thyroid (above 0.001) were also present in blood.

Amplification of TCR beta CDR3 regions was performed using RNA transcripts as template. Carried out on the TCR CDR3, a first-round RT-PCR used the HTBI primer set. TCRdb fed the multiplex PCR reads into MiXCR, producing one record per CDR3 protein. The sample has approximately 640,000 distinct CDR3 sequences, roughly 17% seen once; the top ten hold about 16%. Clinical symptoms, serum thyroxine and TRAb, thyroid ultrasound and orbital computed tomography were used for the diagnoses. The authors took PBMCs from 7.5 to 10 ml fresh peripheral blood. The germline gives CDR1 SGHKS, CDR2 YYEKEE (reference sequence). This CDR3 is 17 amino acids long. Trimming pared 6 bases from V and 6 bases from J, leaving 27 bases between. This clonotype was seen at least ten times. What it binds is unknown.

The source material was blood. The sequence was collected from a man between 50 and 59 years old with Graves' hyperthyroidism. The rearrangement joins TRBV5-5 to TRBJ1-2, with D uncertain. The chain's CDR3 is CASIQEEIFSYSHGYTF. CDR3 in DNA: TGTGCCAGCATCCAAGAAGAGATCTTTTCCTATTCTCATGGCTACACCTTC.